The 26 T cell receptor beta chains in this list originate from one sample, sequenced in a study of cytomegalovirus exposure and HLA in healthy donors. With 60 Vbeta and 13 Jbeta primers, the PCR was carried out. Only in-frame clones appear in the TCRdb table, and some are missing; sequencing was by immunoSEQ multiplex PCR. Here the sample spans 160,000 or so clones, around 82% being singletons. The specimen sequenced was PBMCs. Receptor source: a man between 45 and 60 years old in good health and CMV-seropositive.

The CDR3 nucleotides are TGTGCCAGTAGTATAATGGGACTAGCGGGAGATCAGACCCAGTACTTC. The encoded protein is CASSIMGLAGDQTQYF. The gene calls are TRBV19 and TRBJ2-5; the match to TRBD2 covers 14 bases. Trimming took 2 bases from V and 6 from J; bases not matched to a gene: 5. Germline loops: CDR1 LNHDA, CDR2 SQIVND (reference sequence). This CDR3 has 16 residues. The full variable domain, rest sourced from reference TRBV19 and TRBJ2-5, is DGGITQSPKYLFRKEGQNVTLSCEQNLNHDAMYWYRQDPGQGLRLIYYSQIVNDFQKGDIAEGYSVSREKKESFPLTVTSAQKNPTAFYLCASSIMGLAGDQTQYFGPGTRLLVL.

This sequence joins TRBV19 and TRBJ2-5; 7 positions match TRBD2. V shed 4 bases and J 5 bases; nucleotides not matched to a gene: 10. Germline V gene lookup returns CDR1 LNHDA and CDR2 SQIVND (reference sequence). This CDR3 is built from 15 residues. CDR3 protein: CASSTTRLARETQYF. The CDR3 bases are TGTGCCAGTAGTACAACCCGACTAGCAAGGGAGACCCAGTACTTC.

The count of this clone is one. Distinct nucleotide sequences in the sample also encode this CDR3. This rearrangement joins TRBV9 to TRBJ2-2; TRBD2 matches at 7 bases. Germline loops: CDR1 SGDLS, CDR2 YYNGEE. Unmatched junction bases numbered 2, after V lost 2 bases and J lost 1 base. This CDR3 has 15 amino acids. CDR3 residues: CASSVASGNTGELFF. Written as DNA, the CDR3 is TGTGCCAGCAGCGTCGCTAGCGGGAACACCGGGGAGCTGTTTTTT.

This chain links TRBV5-8 with TRBJ1-1; no clear D gene. Trimming removed 3 bases from V and 1 base from J, with 7 bases in between. Germline loops: CDR1 SGHTS, CDR2 YDEGEE. CDR3 length: 13 residues. In DNA, the CDR3 is TGTGCCAGCAGCTGGGCGCGGAACACTGAAGCTTTCTTT. Its translation is CASSWARNTEAFF.

J is TRBJ1-3 and V is TRBV6-6; tentatively, D is TRBD1 (5 bases). V was trimmed by 7 bases and J by 5 bases, leaving 18 bases between them. The germline gives CDR1 MNHNY, CDR2 SVGAGI (reference sequence). The CDR3 totals 15 residues. The DNA for the CDR3 is TGTGCCAGCACCCCTAAGACAGATTTAAGAAACACCATATATTTT. Protein: CASTPKTDLRNTIYF.

This sequence joins TRBV5-1 and TRBJ2-2; TRBD2 is a possible D gene (6 bases). CDR1 SGHRS and CDR2 YFSETQ come from the germline V gene. The CDR3 is made up of 16 amino acids. Trimming took 0 bases from V and 5 from J, leaving 14 bases between them. The CDR3 DNA reads TGCGCCAGCAGCTTGGTGACCGGGAGTGGAACCGGGGAGCTGTTTTTT. It encodes CASSLVTGSGTGELFF.

This clone has a single count. The chain joins TRBV19 to TRBJ2-7, with 11 bases matching TRBD1. Germline values: CDR1 LNHDA, CDR2 SQIVND (reference sequence). J gave up 4 bases and V 3 bases, and 5 bases lay outside the gene matches. The CDR3 runs to 15 residues. Written as DNA, the CDR3 is TGTGCCAGTAGTATTGGGGACAGGGGGATTTACGAGCAGTACTTC. It translates to CASSIGDRGIYEQYF.

This chain joins TRBV5-5 and TRBJ2-1, with 7 bases aligning to TRBD1. The junction had 7 bases not matched to a gene; V was cut back by 4 bases and J by 0 bases. CDR3 length equals 16 residues. Germline V gives CDR1 SGHKS, CDR2 YYEKEE (reference sequence). In DNA, the CDR3 is TGTGCCAGCAGCCCACGGACAGGAAGCTCCTACAATGAGCAGTTCTTC. Protein sequence: CASSPRTGSSYNEQFF.

The V call is TRBV5-1, the J call TRBJ1-1; the D gene is possibly TRBD1 (5 bases). The length of the CDR3 is 14 residues. Germline V gene sequence: CDR1 SGHRS, CDR2 YFSETQ. The V gene lost 4 bases and the J gene lost 5 bases, with 15 bases spanning the gap. This CDR3 reads CASSSGTAGTEAFF. The CDR3 DNA is TGCGCCAGCAGCAGCGGGACGGCTGGGACTGAAGCTTTCTTT.

The CDR3 DNA is TGTGCCAGCAGCCGTATGTCCCAGACCTACGAGCAGTACTTC. As protein: CASSRMSQTYEQYF. J is TRBJ2-7 and V is TRBV9; no firm D call. Trimming removed 4 bases at V and 2 bases at J, with 13 bases between. The CDR3 runs to 14 residues. Germline V gene lookup returns CDR1 SGDLS and CDR2 YYNGEE.

The chain carries TRBV19 and TRBJ1-4; no firm D call. CDR3 length: 16 amino acids. CDR1 LNHDA and CDR2 SQIVND come from the germline V gene (reference sequence). The V and J ends lost 6 bases and 7 bases respectively, with 21 bases between them. The CDR3 spells CASREALAAGGEKLFF. As DNA, the CDR3 is TGTGCCAGTAGAGAAGCTCTGGCCGCGGGCGGTGAAAAACTGTTTTTT.

To note about this clone: Other nucleotide sequences from this sample produce the same CDR3. The chain is built from TRBV7-9 and TRBJ2-5, with a weak D call TRBD1 (5 bases). The germline V and J ends were trimmed by 3 bases and 0 bases, with 8 bases remaining between them. The germline CDR1 and CDR2 sequences are SEHNR and FQNEAQ (reference sequence). The length of the CDR3 is 14 residues. As DNA, the CDR3 is TGTGCCAGCAGCTTGGACACGTACCAAGAGACCCAGTACTTC. This gives the protein CASSLDTYQETQYF.

The chain recombines TRBV27 with TRBJ2-7; D is possibly TRBD1 (6 bases). The CDR3 totals 15 residues. Deletions cut 5 bases from V and 2 bases from J, with 16 bases between. Germline V gene sequence: CDR1 MNHEY, CDR2 SMNVEV (reference sequence). This CDR3 reads CASSPHGQLTYEQYF. The DNA for the CDR3 is TGTGCCAGCAGTCCCCACGGACAGTTAACCTACGAGCAGTACTTC.

The V and J genes are TRBV5-1 and TRBJ2-5, with D possibly being TRBD2 (5 bases). V was shortened by 2 bases and J by 2 bases, with 13 bases between the two germline ends. CDR1 and CDR2 (germline): SGHRS, YFSETQ. There are 15 residues in the CDR3. The CDR3 DNA sequence: TGCGCCAGCAGCTTTGCGGGCCGATCACAAGAGACCCAGTACTTC. It specifies CASSFAGRSQETQYF.

V is TRBV4-1 and J is TRBJ1-2; 7 bases map to TRBD1. This CDR3 has 15 amino acids. Germline CDR1 reads MGHRA; CDR2 reads YSYEKL. With 4 bases clipped from V and 4 bases from J, the junction kept 9 bases outside the gene matches. CDR3: CASSRTQGTSYGYTF. CDR3 DNA sequence: TGCGCCAGCAGCCGGACACAGGGGACCTCCTATGGCTACACCTTC.

The chain is built from TRBV7-2 and TRBJ2-1, with TRBD2 identical over 11 bases. J lost 3 bases, V lost 3 bases, and 4 bases had no gene match. This CDR3 contains 16 residues. The V gene's germline CDR1 is SGHTA and CDR2 FQGNSA. This chain's CDR3 is CASSFSGRAFYNEQFF. The CDR3 DNA reads TGTGCCAGCAGCTTTAGCGGGAGGGCCTTCTACAATGAGCAGTTCTTC.

This clone was seen more than once but under ten times. V and J are TRBV6-1 and TRBJ1-6; maybe TRBD1 (5 bases). Per the germline V gene, CDR1 is MNHNS and CDR2 is SASEGT. The ends were cut back, 6 bases at V and 8 bases at J, with 14 bases in the middle. The CDR3 covers 14 residues. The CDR3 DNA sequence: TGTGCCAGCAGAGACCAGGGCGAGTATTCACCCCTCCACTTT. Protein sequence: CASRDQGEYSPLHF.

The chain joins TRBV5-8 to TRBJ1-1; D unresolved. The CDR3 is 16 amino acids. Germline assignment: CDR1 SGHTS and CDR2 YDEGEE. The V gene lost 2 bases and the J gene lost 5 bases, with 19 bases spanning the gap. The CDR3 nucleotides are TGTGCCAGCAGCTTCCTAGTAGGTGCTAGAGGGACTGAAGCTTTCTTT. This translates into CASSFLVGARGTEAFF.

This chain uses TRBV28 with TRBJ2-5; TRBD1 agrees at 8 bases. The V gene's germline CDR1 is MDHEN and CDR2 SYDVKM. Germline trimming cut 9 bases from V and 5 bases from J; bases unmatched to any gene: 11. The CDR3 has 14 residues. CDR3 coding DNA: TGTGCCAGTAAAAAACCGACAGGGGTGGAGACCCAGTACTTC. It encodes CASKKPTGVETQYF.

The chain carries TRBV11-2 and TRBJ2-1, with D perhaps TRBD1 (5 bases). This CDR3 region has 18 residues. Trimming took 1 base from V and 3 from J, leaving 19 bases between them. Germline V lookup: CDR1 SGHAT, CDR2 FQNNGV. The CDR3 sequence: CASSLVPGRLVGYNEQFF. As DNA, the CDR3 is TGTGCCAGCAGCTTAGTTCCAGGGCGGCTAGTTGGCTACAATGAGCAGTTCTTC.

This rearrangement joins TRBV7-2 to TRBJ1-5; the D gene is possibly TRBD1 (5 bases). The CDR3 length is 14 residues. Trimming cost V 4 bases and J 6 bases, with 13 bases left between them. CDR1 is SGHTA and CDR2 is FQGNSA in the germline V gene. As DNA, the CDR3 is TGTGCCAGCAGCTCCACAGGTCCCGGTCAGCCCCAGCATTTT. Amino acid sequence: CASSSTGPGQPQHF.

The V gene is TRBV25-1, the J gene TRBJ1-1, with TRBD1 as a possible D gene (6 bases). Between the trimmed V and J ends, which lost 5 bases and 6 bases, there was a span of 13 bases. The germline V gene has CDR1 MGHDK and CDR2 SYGVNS. The CDR3 has 13 residues. The CDR3 region is CASSLDRWAEAFF. The CDR3 DNA reads TGTGCCAGCAGTCTAGACAGGTGGGCTGAAGCTTTCTTT.

The CDR3 region has the DNA TGTGCCATCAGTGAGCCCCCATCGTCCGAGGGACAGGGAAGAGATACGCAGTATTTT. It translates to CAISEPPSSEGQGRDTQYF. The chain employs TRBV10-3 and TRBJ2-3; 9 bases match TRBD1. The CDR3 contains 19 residues. Germline V gene lookup returns CDR1 ENHRY and CDR2 SYGVKD. V lost 2 bases to trimming and J lost 5 bases; unmatched junction nucleotides: 17.

The gene calls are TRBV5-8 and TRBJ2-5; D perhaps matches TRBD1 (5 bases). Between the trimmed V and J ends, which lost 4 bases and 4 bases, there was a span of 17 bases. Germline values: CDR1 SGHTS, CDR2 YDEGEE. This CDR3 region has 15 residues. The CDR3 region is CASSERGALRETQYF. As DNA, the CDR3 is TGTGCCAGCAGCGAAAGGGGCGCCCTTAGAGAGACCCAGTACTTC.

The chain couples TRBV20-1 to TRBJ2-5; 8 bases line up with TRBD1. Germline V gene sequence: CDR1 DFQATT, CDR2 SNEGSKA (reference sequence). The CDR3 loop spans 11 amino acids. The ends lost 5 bases at V and 4 bases at J; junction bases unmatched: 0. CDR3 sequence (DNA): TGCAGTGCTGGACAGGGAGAGACCCAGTACTTC. Protein: CSAGQGETQYF.

This chain connects TRBV9 to TRBJ2-4, with TRBD1 matching over 7 bases. Germline V gives CDR1 SGDLS, CDR2 YYNGEE. This CDR3 contains 14 residues. V dropped 3 bases and J dropped 8; count of bases not matched to a gene: 8. CDR3 DNA sequence: TGTGCCAGCAGCGGGAACAGGGGTACGGACATTCAGTACTTC. Translation: CASSGNRGTDIQYF.